This T cell receptor beta chain was observed in a study of blood T cell repertoires in COVID-19. Study-wide background: COVID-19 samples, acute and convalescent, were from the United States, Italy and Spain. PBMCs, B-cell-depleted T cells, or T cells were the source of the cDNA or gDNA that made up the material.

The CDR3 is 14 residues long. The V end lost 0 bases, the J end lost 5 bases, and 11 bases lay between the germline ends. Germline-derived CDR1 and CDR2 are SGHNT and YYREEE (reference sequence). Authors' methods: Estimation of nucleated cell counts relied on the amplification of reference gene primers. Profiled with immunoSEQ multiplex PCR; TCRdb holds only in-frame clones, not every one. V, J and clone size were drawn from that table, and D and trimming were deduced from the DNA. The table has 170,000 or so clones, approximately 80% seen once. This TCR was sampled from a human donor in a cohort sampled during active COVID-19. J is TRBJ1-2 and V is TRBV5-4, with a weak D call TRBD1 (5 bases). Sequencing was performed on peripheral blood. The CDR3 loop reads CASSLGGGFYGYTF. The CDR3 DNA follows: TGTGCCAGCAGCTTGGGCGGGGGTTTTTATGGCTACACCTTC.